These T cell receptor beta chains were read from a single sample in a study of OX40 agonist ivuxolimab in advanced cancers. Here immunoSEQ multiplex PCR was the method, and the copy in TCRdb shows in-frame clones only, minus some. This sample yields 65,000 to 95,000 clones, of which approximately 90% are seen a single time; around 0.19% belongs to the top ten. The specimen comprised CD4+ or CD8+ T cells sorted from blood, sampled in a trial of the OX40 agonist ivuxolimab. Every receptor here comes from an adult with an advanced solid tumor such as melanoma, head and neck, liver or kidney cancer. Both conserved end residues are trimmed from each CDR3. Fields, in order: J gene, V gene, CDR3 protein.

TRBJ1-1,TRBV30,AWSGQGKTYGAEAF
TRBJ2-3,TRBV11-2,ASSLGRGGSVTQY
TRBJ2-3,TRBV9,ASSVASGRSTDTQY
TRBJ1-5,TRBV4-1,ASSIQPRTGHQPQH
TRBJ1-1,TRBV30,AWMETGGEAF
TRBJ2-3,TRBV7-8,ASSLGQTVSTDTQY
TRBJ1-2,TRBV2,ASSRDGLYGYT
TRBJ2-5,TRBV27,ASSKSGGYRETQY
TRBJ1-1,TRBV9,ASSVVYGGSEAF
TRBJ2-4,TRBV6-1,ASSAVLAGGVKNIQY
TRBJ2-3,TRBV15,ATSRDSVRGGDTQY
TRBJ2-2,TRBV7-9,ASSLRGALAGELF
TRBJ2-5,TRBV19,ASSSGWETQY
TRBJ1-1,TRBV6-5,ASSPGMNTEAF
TRBJ1-5,TRBV28,ASSSATGGLAFNQPQH
TRBJ1-1,TRBV27,ASSLSLFDDPRNTEAF
TRBJ2-5,TRBV18,ASSPLQRQGETQY